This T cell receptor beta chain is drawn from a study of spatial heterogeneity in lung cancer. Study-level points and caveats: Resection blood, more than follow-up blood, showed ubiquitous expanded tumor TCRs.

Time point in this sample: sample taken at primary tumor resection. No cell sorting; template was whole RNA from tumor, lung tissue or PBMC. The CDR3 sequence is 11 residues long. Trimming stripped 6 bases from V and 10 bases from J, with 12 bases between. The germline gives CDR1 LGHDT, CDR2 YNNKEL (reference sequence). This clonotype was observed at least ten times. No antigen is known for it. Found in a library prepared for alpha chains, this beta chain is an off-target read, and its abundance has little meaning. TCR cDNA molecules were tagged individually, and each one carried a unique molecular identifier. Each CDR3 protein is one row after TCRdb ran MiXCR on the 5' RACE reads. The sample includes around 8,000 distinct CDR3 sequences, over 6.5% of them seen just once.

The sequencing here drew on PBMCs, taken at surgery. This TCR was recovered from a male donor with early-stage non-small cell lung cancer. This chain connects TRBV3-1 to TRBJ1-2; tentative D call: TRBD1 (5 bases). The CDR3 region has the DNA TGTGCCAGCAGATGGGGGGAAGACTACACCTTC. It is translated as CASRWGEDYTF.